This T cell receptor (beta chain) was obtained from a study of a mutant IDH1 vaccine in newly diagnosed glioma. Background on the study: Patients began vaccination 4-6 weeks after radiotherapy alone, or with temozolomide cycles. Averaging roughly 40 years of age, treated patients were about 60% male and about 38% female. Most had both radiotherapy and temozolomide beforehand; others had only one.

On this clone itself: Its antigen is currently unknown.

As to time point: week 23, last vaccination. Topical imiquimod was applied with each vaccine dose, which held 300 ug of mutant IDH1 20-mer peptide. Germline lookup yields CDR1 SGDLS and CDR2 YYNGEE. The CDR3 is 14 amino acids. V dropped 3 bases and J dropped 7; count of bases not matched to a gene: 5. Generated by immunoSEQ multiplex PCR, the TCRdb table keeps only in-frame clones and is missing some. The sample lists tens of thousands of clones; 81% were seen once. Sequenced here: PBMCs, sampled from a glioma patient whose treatment included an IDH1 peptide vaccine. V usage is TRBV9 and J usage is TRBJ2-2; 8 positions agree with TRBD1. This sequence was found in a man aged 40-55 years with glioma. The CDR3 DNA reads as TGTGCCAGCAGCGACTCAGGGGGCTTCGGGGAGCTGTTTTTT. Amino acids: CASSDSGGFGELFF.